One sample yielded the 12 T cell receptor beta chains listed below, sequenced in a study of T cell responses to AZD1222 COVID-19 vaccine. Sequencing used immunoSEQ multiplex PCR; TCRdb keeps in-frame clones, though not all of them. Of 110,000 or so clones in the sample, approximately 85% were seen once. The sample was peripheral blood, taken on day 0 of AZD1222 vaccination. These receptors were obtained from an adult in good health.

The rearrangement joins TRBV21-1 to TRBJ1-5. TRBV21-1 is flagged as a pseudogene. CDR3 length equals 12 residues. CDR3 bases: TGTGCCAGCAGCAAACGTTGTCAGCCCCAGCATTTT. This translates into CASSKRCQPQHF.

The rearrangement joins TRBV9 to TRBJ1-1; a possible D gene is TRBD1 (6 bases). Germline CDR1 is SGDLS and CDR2 is YYNGEE. V shed 4 bases and J shed 5 bases, with 21 bases lying between them. This CDR3 comprises 16 residues. Here the CDR3 DNA reads TGTGCCAGCAGCCCCCGGAGGGGGTCCGGGATAACTGAAGCTTTCTTT. Translation gives CASSPRRGSGITEAFF. The full variable domain, rest sourced from reference TRBV9 and TRBJ1-1, is DSGVTQTPKHLITATGQRVTLRCSPRSGDLSVYWYQQSLDQGLQFLIQYYNGEERAKGNILERFSAQQFPDLHSELNLSSLELGDSALYFCASSPRRGSGITEAFFGQGTRLTVV.

V gene TRBV4-2 combines with J gene TRBJ1-5, with 8 nucleotides matching TRBD1. This CDR3 has 15 residues. Germline CDR1 LGHNA, CDR2 YNFKEQ. The ends lost 4 bases at V and 11 bases at J; junction bases unmatched: 13. The CDR3 DNA reads TGTGCCAGCAGCCCCGTGGGGCAGGGGGCTCTTACCCAGCATTTT. As protein: CASSPVGQGALTQHF.

The V and J genes are TRBV10-3 and TRBJ2-5, with unresolved D. Looked up from germline, CDR1 is ENHRY and CDR2 is SYGVKD. The CDR3 loop spans 9 amino acids. The V gene lost 7 bases and the J gene lost 6 bases, with 3 bases spanning the gap. The CDR3 sequence: CAINQTQYF. CDR3 DNA sequence: TGTGCCATCAATCAGACCCAGTACTTC.

The V and J genes are TRBV6-5 and TRBJ2-7, with 9 bases identical to TRBD1. V lost 4 bases and J lost 5; bases outside the gene matches: 6. CDR3 length: 14 residues. The germline gives CDR1 MNHEY, CDR2 SVGAGI. The CDR3 coding sequence is TGTGCCAGCAGTTCCGGACAGGGGCGTAACGAGCAGTACTTC. It codes for CASSSGQGRNEQYF.

The V call is TRBV29-1, the J call TRBJ2-7, with TRBD2 matching over 11 bases. CDR3 length: 13 residues. Germline V lookup: CDR1 SQVTM, CDR2 ANQGSEA. Trimming removed 6 bases from V and 3 bases from J; junction bases left unmatched: 4. The CDR3 nucleotides read TGCAGCGTATTAGCGGGGGGGAACTACGAGCAGTACTTC. This translates into CSVLAGGNYEQYF.

The V gene is TRBV24-1, the J gene TRBJ2-1; a possible D gene is TRBD2 (6 bases). This CDR3 region has 12 residues. Trimming cost V 1 base and J 13 bases, with 10 bases left between them. Per germline, CDR1 KGHDR and CDR2 SFDVKD. DNA of the CDR3: TGTGCCACCAGTGATTTCGGGCGGGACCAGTTCTTC. It translates to CATSDFGRDQFF.

The rearrangement uses TRBV4-1 and TRBJ1-6, with D possibly matching TRBD1 (6 bases). The V and J ends lost 4 bases and 14 bases respectively, with 12 bases between them. CDR1 is MGHRA and CDR2 is YSYEKL in the germline V gene. The CDR3 consists of 12 residues. CDR3 amino acids: CASSPGEQALHF. CDR3 nucleotide sequence: TGCGCCAGCAGCCCAGGGGAACAGGCCCTCCACTTT.

The J gene is TRBJ2-7, the V gene TRBV6-2 or TRBV6-3, with D possibly matching TRBD2 (5 bases). V was cut by 0 bases and J by 7 bases, with 16 bases left in between. Germline loops: CDR1 MNHEY, CDR2 SVGEGT. The CDR3 covers 15 residues. The CDR3 coding sequence is TGTGCCAGCAGTTACTCGAGATGGACTCTGGGGGAGCAGTACTTC. Its translation is CASSYSRWTLGEQYF.

The CDR3 loop is CASSRAWTAIEDGYTF. The DNA of the CDR3 is TGTGCCAGCAGTCGAGCGTGGACAGCCATCGAGGATGGCTACACCTTC. The chain uses TRBV6-6 and TRBJ1-2; possible D gene TRBD1, 6 bases. CDR1 is MNHNY and CDR2 is SVGAGI in the germline V gene (reference sequence). The CDR3 is made up of 16 amino acids. V dropped 5 bases and J dropped 6 bases, with 22 bases sitting between them.

The J gene is TRBJ2-7, the V gene TRBV6-5, with 7 bases lining up with TRBD2. The ends lost 0 bases at V and 3 bases at J; junction bases unmatched: 8. There are 16 residues in the CDR3. The V gene's germline CDR1 is MNHEY and CDR2 SVGAGI. The CDR3 region is CASSYSMPGTNYEQYF. The CDR3, as DNA: TGTGCCAGCAGTTACTCGATGCCCGGGACTAACTACGAGCAGTACTTC.

This chain links TRBV28 with TRBJ2-2; 7 nucleotides line up with TRBD2. The germline V gene has CDR1 MDHEN and CDR2 SYDVKM. V lost 5 bases to trimming and J lost 10 bases; unmatched junction nucleotides: 4. The CDR3 extends over 12 amino acids. The CDR3 DNA reads TGTGCCAGCAGTCCTCGGGGGGAGGAGCTGTTTTTT. It yields the protein CASSPRGEELFF.